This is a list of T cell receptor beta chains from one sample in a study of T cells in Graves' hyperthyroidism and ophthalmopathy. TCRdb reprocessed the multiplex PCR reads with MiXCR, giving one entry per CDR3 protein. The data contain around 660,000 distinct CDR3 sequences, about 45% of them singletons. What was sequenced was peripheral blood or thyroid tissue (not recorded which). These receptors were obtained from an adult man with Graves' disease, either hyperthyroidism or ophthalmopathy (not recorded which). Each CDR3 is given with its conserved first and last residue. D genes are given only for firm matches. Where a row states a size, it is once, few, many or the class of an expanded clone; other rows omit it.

cdr3_nt: TGTGCCTGCTCGGGACAGGGGGCGCCTAATGTTAGCTACACCTTC
cdr3_aa: CACSGQGAPNVSYTF
j_call: TRBJ1-2
v_call: TRBV2
d_call: TRBD1
clone_size: many

cdr3_nt: TGTGCCAGCAGCGGACTAGCTCCGGAGCTGTTTTTT
cdr3_aa: CASSGLAPELFF
j_call: TRBJ2-2
v_call: TRBV9
d_call: TRBD2
clone_size: many

cdr3_nt: TGCGCCAGCAGCTTGGGGGCGGGCCCCCTCTACGAGCAGTACTTC
cdr3_aa: CASSLGAGPLYEQYF
j_call: TRBJ2-7
v_call: TRBV5-1
d_call: -
clone_size: few

cdr3_nt: TGTGCCATCAGTTACGTGAGGGGTGGGGCCAACGTCCTGACTTTC
cdr3_aa: CAISYVRGGANVLTF
j_call: TRBJ2-6
v_call: TRBV6-5
d_call: -
clone_size: -

cdr3_nt: TGCGCCAGCAGCACCCGGCCGGGGCCGGACACTGAAGCTTTCTTT
cdr3_aa: CASSTRPGPDTEAFF
j_call: TRBJ1-1
v_call: TRBV5-1
d_call: -
clone_size: -

cdr3_nt: TGCAGTGCTAGAGATCAGGCAGATCCTCAAGAGACCCAGTACTTC
cdr3_aa: CSARDQADPQETQYF
j_call: TRBJ2-5
v_call: TRBV20-1
d_call: -
clone_size: many

cdr3_nt: TGTGCCAGCAGCTTCGGACAGGGGGTTTACACCGGGGAGCTGTTTTTT
cdr3_aa: CASSFGQGVYTGELFF
j_call: TRBJ2-2
v_call: TRBV7-8
d_call: TRBD1
clone_size: -

cdr3_nt: TGTGCCAGCAGTGAATCTACAGGGGCGGGGAACACTGAAGCTTTCTTT
cdr3_aa: CASSESTGAGNTEAFF
j_call: TRBJ1-1
v_call: TRBV25-1
d_call: TRBD1
clone_size: -

cdr3_nt: TGCAGTGCGACCGGGACTAGCGGAGCCTACGAGCAGTACTTC
cdr3_aa: CSATGTSGAYEQYF
j_call: TRBJ2-7
v_call: TRBV20-1
d_call: TRBD2
clone_size: many

cdr3_nt: TGCAGCGTTGAAGATGAAGGGGGCTTT
cdr3_aa: CSVEDEGGF
j_call: TRBJ1-1
v_call: TRBV29-1
d_call: -
clone_size: -

cdr3_nt: TGTGCCAGCAGCCAATTGGGGGGACGGTCACCCCTCCACTTT
cdr3_aa: CASSQLGGRSPLHF
j_call: TRBJ1-6
v_call: TRBV7-9
d_call: -
clone_size: many

cdr3_nt: TGTGCCACCAGCAGAGCGGGGAGTATGAACACTGAAGCTTTCTTT
cdr3_aa: CATSRAGSMNTEAFF
j_call: TRBJ1-1
v_call: TRBV15
d_call: -
clone_size: few

cdr3_nt: TGCACCAGCAGCTTGTACAGGGATGAAAAACTGTTTTTT
cdr3_aa: CTSSLYRDEKLFF
j_call: TRBJ1-4
v_call: TRBV5-1
d_call: -
clone_size: -

cdr3_nt: TGTGCCAGCAACCTAAACAGATATGGCTACACCTTC
cdr3_aa: CASNLNRYGYTF
j_call: TRBJ1-2
v_call: TRBV7-2
d_call: -
clone_size: many

cdr3_nt: TGTGCCAGCACCGTGACTAGCGGGGGTACCGGGGAGCTGTTTTTT
cdr3_aa: CASTVTSGGTGELFF
j_call: TRBJ2-2
v_call: TRBV9
d_call: TRBD2
clone_size: few

cdr3_nt: TGCGCCAGCAGCCTCTCGGACAGGGCGGGATCACCCCTCCACTTT
cdr3_aa: CASSLSDRAGSPLHF
j_call: TRBJ1-6
v_call: TRBV5-1
d_call: TRBD1
clone_size: -

cdr3_nt: TGCAGTGCTAGGGAGTGGGGGGATAACTATGGCTACACCTTC
cdr3_aa: CSAREWGDNYGYTF
j_call: TRBJ1-2
v_call: TRBV20-1
d_call: -
clone_size: few

cdr3_nt: TGTGCCACCAGCTCAGGGGTTGGCTACACCTTC
cdr3_aa: CATSSGVGYTF
j_call: TRBJ1-2
v_call: TRBV24-1
d_call: -
clone_size: -

cdr3_nt: TGTGCCTCGCACCGGGACAGGAGTTTATACGAGCAGTACTTC
cdr3_aa: CASHRDRSLYEQYF
j_call: TRBJ2-7
v_call: TRBV10-3
d_call: TRBD1
clone_size: once

cdr3_nt: TGTGCCAGCAGCTTCCCGACAGGACACGGGAACACTGAAGCTTTCTTT
cdr3_aa: CASSFPTGHGNTEAFF
j_call: TRBJ1-1
v_call: TRBV7-2
d_call: -
clone_size: many

cdr3_nt: TGTGCCAGCAGCTCAGGACCGTCCACCGGGGAGCTGTTTTTT
cdr3_aa: CASSSGPSTGELFF
j_call: TRBJ2-2
v_call: TRBV7-2
d_call: -
clone_size: many

cdr3_nt: TGCGCCAGCAGTCCGGACAGGGGCGGATCACCCCTCCACTTT
cdr3_aa: CASSPDRGGSPLHF
j_call: TRBJ1-6
v_call: TRBV5-1
d_call: TRBD1
clone_size: -

cdr3_nt: TGTGCCAGTAGTATGGCCGGGACTAGCACTGAGCAGTTCTTC
cdr3_aa: CASSMAGTSTEQFF
j_call: TRBJ2-1
v_call: TRBV19
d_call: TRBD2
clone_size: -

cdr3_nt: TGTGCCAGCAGCTTAGAGGTTTCCAGGACACTGGCCTTC
cdr3_aa: CASSLEVSRTLAF
j_call: TRBJ1-2
v_call: TRBV7-8
d_call: -
clone_size: many

cdr3_nt: TGTGCCAGTAGTATAGGAGGTAGCCGCGACTATGGCTACACCTTC
cdr3_aa: CASSIGGSRDYGYTF
j_call: TRBJ1-2
v_call: TRBV19
d_call: -
clone_size: -

cdr3_nt: TGTGCCATCAGTGAGTCGAACCAGGGGGCAGGTGGCTACACCTTC
cdr3_aa: CAISESNQGAGGYTF
j_call: TRBJ1-2
v_call: TRBV10-3
d_call: TRBD1
clone_size: many

cdr3_nt: TGTGCCAGCAGGGCGGGGGGGGGCTACGCCTTC
cdr3_aa: CASRAGGGYAF
j_call: TRBJ1-2
v_call: TRBV7-9
d_call: -
clone_size: -

cdr3_nt: TGTGCCAGCAGCTGGGAGAACACTGAAGCTTTCTTT
cdr3_aa: CASSWENTEAFF
j_call: TRBJ1-1
v_call: TRBV7-9
d_call: -
clone_size: many

cdr3_nt: TGCAGTGCTAGAGGCTCGGGATACTTCCAAGAGACCCAGTACTTC
cdr3_aa: CSARGSGYFQETQYF
j_call: TRBJ2-5
v_call: TRBV20-1
d_call: -
clone_size: -

cdr3_nt: TGTGCCACCAGTGACACCCGGGACAGAAGACGTGGCTACACCTTC
cdr3_aa: CATSDTRDRRRGYTF
j_call: TRBJ1-2
v_call: TRBV24-1
d_call: TRBD1
clone_size: many

cdr3_nt: TGTGCCAGCAGTGCGAGGAAGGAAGCTAATGAAAAACTGTTTTTT
cdr3_aa: CASSARKEANEKLFF
j_call: TRBJ1-4
v_call: TRBV2
d_call: -
clone_size: -

cdr3_nt: TGTGCCAGCAGCTTGGGTCAATCCGGGCAGTACTTC
cdr3_aa: CASSLGQSGQYF
j_call: TRBJ2-7
v_call: TRBV11-3
d_call: -
clone_size: many

cdr3_nt: TGCAGTGCTAGAGAAGACAGGGCTTATGCTGAAGCTTTCTTT
cdr3_aa: CSAREDRAYAEAFF
j_call: TRBJ1-1
v_call: TRBV20-1
d_call: TRBD1
clone_size: -

cdr3_nt: TGCAGTGCGTCGGTTCAGAGTCAGCCCCAGCATTTT
cdr3_aa: CSASVQSQPQHF
j_call: TRBJ1-5
v_call: TRBV20-1
d_call: -
clone_size: -

cdr3_nt: TGTGCCAGCAGCAAAGACAGGACTGAAGAGACCCAGTACTTC
cdr3_aa: CASSKDRTEETQYF
j_call: TRBJ2-5
v_call: TRBV2
d_call: -
clone_size: -

cdr3_nt: TGTGCCAGCGGTTCAGGGGGCCGCGGCTACGAGCAGTACTTC
cdr3_aa: CASGSGGRGYEQYF
j_call: TRBJ2-7
v_call: TRBV12-3/TRBV12-4
d_call: TRBD1
clone_size: -

cdr3_nt: TGTGCCAGCAGCATGACGGGGGAGACCCAGTACTTC
cdr3_aa: CASSMTGETQYF
j_call: TRBJ2-5
v_call: TRBV7-3
d_call: -
clone_size: -

cdr3_nt: TGCGCCAGCAGCTCTAGGGGTGGGAATTCACCCCTCCACTTT
cdr3_aa: CASSSRGGNSPLHF
j_call: TRBJ1-6
v_call: TRBV5-1
d_call: -
clone_size: -

cdr3_nt: TGCGCCAGCAGCTGGGACAGGGCCGGGGAGCTGTTTTTT
cdr3_aa: CASSWDRAGELFF
j_call: TRBJ2-2
v_call: TRBV5-1
d_call: TRBD1
clone_size: -

cdr3_nt: TGTGCCAGCGGATACAGGGGACTCAATCAGCCCCAGCATTTT
cdr3_aa: CASGYRGLNQPQHF
j_call: TRBJ1-5
v_call: TRBV7-8
d_call: TRBD1
clone_size: many

cdr3_nt: TGTGCCTGGAGTGTTACAGGGCATGGCTACACCTTC
cdr3_aa: CAWSVTGHGYTF
j_call: TRBJ1-2
v_call: TRBV30
d_call: -
clone_size: few

cdr3_nt: TGTGCCTGTAGCAGGGGTCGCGGCTATGGCTACACCTTC
cdr3_aa: CACSRGRGYGYTF
j_call: TRBJ1-2
v_call: TRBV29-1
d_call: -
clone_size: few

cdr3_nt: TGCGCCAGCAGCTTGCTGGCGGGGAGGAACACTGAAGCTTTCTTT
cdr3_aa: CASSLLAGRNTEAFF
j_call: TRBJ1-1
v_call: TRBV5-1
d_call: -
clone_size: -

cdr3_nt: TGCAGCGTTGAGCAGAACTATGACTACACCTTC
cdr3_aa: CSVEQNYDYTF
j_call: TRBJ1-2
v_call: TRBV29-1
d_call: -
clone_size: few

cdr3_nt: TGTGCCAGTAGTATAGGGGGTCGAGGGGCCTACGAGCAGTACTTC
cdr3_aa: CASSIGGRGAYEQYF
j_call: TRBJ2-7
v_call: TRBV2
d_call: -
clone_size: -

cdr3_nt: TGCAGTGCTCTCAGACAGGGGGCATCAAGTCAGCCCCAGCATTTT
cdr3_aa: CSALRQGASSQPQHF
j_call: TRBJ1-5
v_call: TRBV20-1
d_call: TRBD1
clone_size: -

cdr3_nt: TGTGCCAGCAGCTTAGCCGGACAGGGGAGCTCCTACGAGCAGTACTTC
cdr3_aa: CASSLAGQGSSYEQYF
j_call: TRBJ2-7
v_call: TRBV7-2
d_call: TRBD1
clone_size: few

cdr3_nt: TGTGCCAGCAGCTCAAGCTCGGGGGGCCTAAATAATTCACCCCTCCACTTT
cdr3_aa: CASSSSSGGLNNSPLHF
j_call: TRBJ1-6
v_call: TRBV10-3
d_call: -
clone_size: -

cdr3_nt: TGTGCCAGCGGGGAGGCCCAGTACTTC
cdr3_aa: CASGEAQYF
j_call: TRBJ2-5
v_call: TRBV2
d_call: -
clone_size: few

cdr3_nt: TGTGCCAGCAGCCAGGACAGGGCCAGCCTGGGCGGTTATGGCTACACCTTC
cdr3_aa: CASSQDRASLGGYGYTF
j_call: TRBJ1-2
v_call: TRBV2
d_call: TRBD1
clone_size: few

cdr3_nt: TGTGCCACCAGCTCAGAACTAACAAACTCTGGAAACACCATATATTTT
cdr3_aa: CATSSELTNSGNTIYF
j_call: TRBJ1-3
v_call: TRBV15
d_call: -
clone_size: many

cdr3_nt: TGTGCCAGCAGCCAAGAGGGGGGGAGCCCTCCTGTGTTAGAGACCCAGTACTTC
cdr3_aa: CASSQEGGSPPVLETQYF
j_call: TRBJ2-5
v_call: TRBV12-3/TRBV12-4
d_call: -
clone_size: few

cdr3_nt: TGCAGCGCCAACACCGGGGGCGGCTATGGCTACACCTTC
cdr3_aa: CSANTGGGYGYTF
j_call: TRBJ1-2
v_call: TRBV29-1
d_call: -
clone_size: many

cdr3_nt: TGCAGCCAAGAAGGGCTAGCGGCGGCCTACGAGCAGTACTTC
cdr3_aa: CSQEGLAAAYEQYF
j_call: TRBJ2-7
v_call: TRBV29-1
d_call: TRBD2
clone_size: -

cdr3_nt: TGTGCCAGCAGCCAAGGAAGAGACAACACTGAAGCTTTCTTT
cdr3_aa: CASSQGRDNTEAFF
j_call: TRBJ1-1
v_call: TRBV7-2
d_call: -
clone_size: -